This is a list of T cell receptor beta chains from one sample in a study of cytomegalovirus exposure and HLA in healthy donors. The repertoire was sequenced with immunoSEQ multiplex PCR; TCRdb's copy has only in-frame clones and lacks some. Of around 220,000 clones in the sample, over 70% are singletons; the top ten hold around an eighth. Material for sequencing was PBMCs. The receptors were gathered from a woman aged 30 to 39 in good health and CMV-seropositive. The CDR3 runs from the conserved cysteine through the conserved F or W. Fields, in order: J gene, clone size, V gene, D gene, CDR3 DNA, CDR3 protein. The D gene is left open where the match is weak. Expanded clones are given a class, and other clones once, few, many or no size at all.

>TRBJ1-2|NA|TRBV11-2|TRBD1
TGTGCCAGCAGCTTCGGGACAGGGGCTATGTATGGCTACACCTTC
CASSFGTGAMYGYTF
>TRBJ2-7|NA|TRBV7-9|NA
TGTGCCAGCAGCCTAGGGGCCAGGGGAAGCGACGAGCAGTACTTC
CASSLGARGSDEQYF
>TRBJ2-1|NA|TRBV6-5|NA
TGTGCCAGCACCCAGGGGCTGGGGTTTGAGCAGTTCTTC
CASTQGLGFEQFF
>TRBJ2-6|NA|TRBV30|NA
TGTGCCTGCCTAGGGGGATACCTCTCTGGGGCCAACGTCCTGACTTTC
CACLGGYLSGANVLTF
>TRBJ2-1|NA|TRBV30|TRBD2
TGTGCCTGGCGCGGGAGGGCCGGGTATGAGCAGTTCTTC
CAWRGRAGYEQFF
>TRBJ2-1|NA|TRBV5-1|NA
TGCGCCAGCAGCTCTACTCTGCTGGAGGCACCGAAAGAGTTCTACAATGAGCAGTTCTTC
CASSSTLLEAPKEFYNEQFF
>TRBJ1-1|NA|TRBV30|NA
TGTGCCTGCCTACAGGTACCGAACACTGAAGCTTTCTTT
CACLQVPNTEAFF
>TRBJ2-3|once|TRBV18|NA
TGTGCCAGCTCACCCACTAGTTTCACAGATACGCAGTATTTT
CASSPTSFTDTQYF
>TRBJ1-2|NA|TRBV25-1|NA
TGTGCCAGCAGTCTCCCAGGTGGCTACACCTTC
CASSLPGGYTF
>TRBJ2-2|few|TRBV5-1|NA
TGCGCCAGCACCCACGGACAGTACCCTAGGGGGGAGCTGTTTTTT
CASTHGQYPRGELFF
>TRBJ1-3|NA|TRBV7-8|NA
TGTGCCAGCAGCTTAGACAGCAACTCTGGAAACACCATATATTTT
CASSLDSNSGNTIYF
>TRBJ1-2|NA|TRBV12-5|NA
TGTGCTAGTGGTTTGGGGGGTTTTTACACCTTC
CASGLGGFYTF
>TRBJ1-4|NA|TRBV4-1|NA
TGCGCCAGCAGCCAAGCACCCAGGATTAATGAAAAACTGTTTTTT
CASSQAPRINEKLFF
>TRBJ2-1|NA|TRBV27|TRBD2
TGTGCCAGCAGTTTACTAGCGGGAGTTTCCAATGAGCAGTTCTTC
CASSLLAGVSNEQFF
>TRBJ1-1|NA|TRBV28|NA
TGTGCCAGCAGTTTTTACCAGGGCACTGAAGCTTTCTTT
CASSFYQGTEAFF
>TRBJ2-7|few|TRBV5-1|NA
TGCGCCAGCAGCAAGGACTACGAGCAGTACTTC
CASSKDYEQYF
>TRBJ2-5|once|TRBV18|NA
TGTGCCAGCTCACCATTTTCAGAGACCCAGTACTTC
CASSPFSETQYF
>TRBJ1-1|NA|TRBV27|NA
TGTGCCAGCGGAGTTAACACTGAAGCTTTCTTT
CASGVNTEAFF
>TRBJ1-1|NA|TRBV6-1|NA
TGTGCCAGCAGTCCTGCCCGGGACCCTTTCTTT
CASSPARDPFF
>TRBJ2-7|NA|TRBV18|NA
TGTGCCAGCTCATACGCGGGGAGCTCCTACGAGCAGTACTTC
CASSYAGSSYEQYF
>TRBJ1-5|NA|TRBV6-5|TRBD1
TGTGCCAGCAGTTACTCGGGACAGCATAGCAATCAGCCCCAGCATTTT
CASSYSGQHSNQPQHF
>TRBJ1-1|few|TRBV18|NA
TGTGCCAGCTCACCACCGACGTCACGAAGGGACACTGAAGCTTTCTTT
CASSPPTSRRDTEAFF
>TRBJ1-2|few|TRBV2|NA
TGTGCCAGCACCGTCTATGGCTACACCTTC
CASTVYGYTF
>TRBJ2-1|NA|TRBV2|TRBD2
TGTGCCAGCAGTGGGAGGCGACTAGCGGGAGGACGCAATGAGCAGTTCTTC
CASSGRRLAGGRNEQFF
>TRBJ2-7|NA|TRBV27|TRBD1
TGTGCCAGCAGTTTGGGGACAGGGTTTAACGAGCAGTACTTC
CASSLGTGFNEQYF
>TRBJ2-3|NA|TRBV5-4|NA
TGTGCCAGCAGCTCCCCGGGAGTCGGCACAGATACGCAGTATTTT
CASSSPGVGTDTQYF
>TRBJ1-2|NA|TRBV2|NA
TGTGCCAGTAGCTTACAGGGCGGGGCGGATGGCTACACCTTC
CASSLQGGADGYTF
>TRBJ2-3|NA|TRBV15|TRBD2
TGTGCCACCAGCAGCAGATCCTTGGGACTAGCGGGAGTTTCCACAGATACGCAGTATTTT
CATSSRSLGLAGVSTDTQYF
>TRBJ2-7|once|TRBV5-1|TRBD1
TGCGCCAGCAGCTTGGAACGGACAGGGGACGAGCAGTACTTC
CASSLERTGDEQYF
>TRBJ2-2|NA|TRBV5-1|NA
TGCGCCAGCAGCTTCGGGACTCCCTTGTCCGGGGAGCTGTTTTTT
CASSFGTPLSGELFF
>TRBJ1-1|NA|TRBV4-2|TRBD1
TGTGCCAGCAGCCCAGGAGAAGGGACAGGGGGATTGGCCACTGAAGCTTTCTTT
CASSPGEGTGGLATEAFF
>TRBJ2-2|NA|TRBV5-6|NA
TGTGCCAGCAGCTTGGAAGCCGGGTCCGGGGAGCTGTTTTTT
CASSLEAGSGELFF
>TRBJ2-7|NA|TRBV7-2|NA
TGTGCCAGCAGCTTGTCTAGCGCGACCTACGAGCAGTACTTC
CASSLSSATYEQYF
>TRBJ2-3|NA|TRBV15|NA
TGTGCCACCAGGTCCACAGATACGCAGTATTTT
CATRSTDTQYF
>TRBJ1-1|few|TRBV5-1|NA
TGCGCCAGCAGCACTACAGGGATGAACACTGAAGCTTTCTTT
CASSTTGMNTEAFF
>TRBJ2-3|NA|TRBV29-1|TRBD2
TGCAGCGCCAAGGGATTAGCGGGAGATACGCAGTATTTT
CSAKGLAGDTQYF
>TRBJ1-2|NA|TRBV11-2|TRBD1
TGTGCCAGCAGCTTAAGGACAGGCTATGGCTACACCTTC
CASSLRTGYGYTF
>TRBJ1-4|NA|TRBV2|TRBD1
TGTGCCAGCAGTGGGACAGGTGAAAAACTGTTTTTT
CASSGTGEKLFF
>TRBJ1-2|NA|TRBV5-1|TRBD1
TGCGCCAGCAGCTTGCGAGGGGGCGGCTATGGCTACACCTTC
CASSLRGGGYGYTF
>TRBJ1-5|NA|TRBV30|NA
TGTGCCTGGAGTGTAGCCGGGGGCGGCAATCAGCCCCAGCATTTT
CAWSVAGGGNQPQHF
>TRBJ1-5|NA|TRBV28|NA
TGTGCCAGCTTGGAACAGGGACGGCGCAATCAGCCCCAGCATTTT
CASLEQGRRNQPQHF
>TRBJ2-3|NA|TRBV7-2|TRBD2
TGTGCCAGCAGCCCCCGTAGGGCTAGCGGGACCCCTAGCACAGATACGCAGTATTTT
CASSPRRASGTPSTDTQYF
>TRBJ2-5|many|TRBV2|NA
TGTGCCAGCACTACCCTTGTCCAAGAGACCCAGTACTTC
CASTTLVQETQYF
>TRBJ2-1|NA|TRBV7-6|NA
TGTGCCAGTTCTAGCGCGCTCTACAATGAGCAGTTCTTC
CASSSALYNEQFF
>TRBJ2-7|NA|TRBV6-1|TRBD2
TGTGCCAGCAGGGGACTAGCGGGAGACCCCTACGAGCAGTACTTC
CASRGLAGDPYEQYF
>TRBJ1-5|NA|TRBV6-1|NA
TGTGCCAGCAGTGAACTCGATCAGCCCCAGCATTTT
CASSELDQPQHF
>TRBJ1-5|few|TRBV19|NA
TGTGCCAGTACCCCCTACGGGGAAGGCAATCAGCCCCAGCATTTT
CASTPYGEGNQPQHF
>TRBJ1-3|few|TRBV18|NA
TGTGCCAGCTCACCAGAGACGGGCTTTTCTGGAAACACCATATATTTT
CASSPETGFSGNTIYF
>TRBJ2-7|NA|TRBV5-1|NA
TGCGCCAGCAGCTTGGGACAAGGAAACTACGAGCAGTACTTC
CASSLGQGNYEQYF
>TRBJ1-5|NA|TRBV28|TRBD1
TGTGCCAGCAGACTACAGGGGAGGGGAAGTCAGCCCCAGCATTTT
CASRLQGRGSQPQHF
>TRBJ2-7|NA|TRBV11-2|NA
TGTGCCAGCAGCTTAGATCGGGGAGAGCAGTACTTC
CASSLDRGEQYF
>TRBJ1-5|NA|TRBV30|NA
TGTGCCTGGAGTCCTCATCCCAGGAGCGGACAGCCCCAGCATTTT
CAWSPHPRSGQPQHF
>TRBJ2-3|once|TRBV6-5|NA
TGTGCCACCGAAAGTTCAGGCACAGATACGCAGTATTTT
CATESSGTDTQYF
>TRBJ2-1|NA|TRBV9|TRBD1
TGTGCCAGCAGCGGGACAGGGGACTCCTACAATGAGCAGTTCTTC
CASSGTGDSYNEQFF
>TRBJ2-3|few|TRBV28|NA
TGTGCCAGCAGTTTACTCTTGTACACAGATACGCAGTATTTT
CASSLLLYTDTQYF
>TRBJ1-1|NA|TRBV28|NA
TGTGCCAGCAGGGTAGTACTACTGAACACTGAAGCTTTCTTT
CASRVVLLNTEAFF
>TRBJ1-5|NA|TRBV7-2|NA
TGTGCCAGCAGCCCGGACAGTGGCAATCAGCCCCAGCATTTT
CASSPDSGNQPQHF
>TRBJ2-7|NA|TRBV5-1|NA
TGCGCCAGCAGCTTGGGTCGCTACGAGCAGTACTTC
CASSLGRYEQYF
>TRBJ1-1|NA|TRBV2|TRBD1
TGTGCCAGCAGTGGGGACAGGGGCACTGAAGCTTTCTTT
CASSGDRGTEAFF